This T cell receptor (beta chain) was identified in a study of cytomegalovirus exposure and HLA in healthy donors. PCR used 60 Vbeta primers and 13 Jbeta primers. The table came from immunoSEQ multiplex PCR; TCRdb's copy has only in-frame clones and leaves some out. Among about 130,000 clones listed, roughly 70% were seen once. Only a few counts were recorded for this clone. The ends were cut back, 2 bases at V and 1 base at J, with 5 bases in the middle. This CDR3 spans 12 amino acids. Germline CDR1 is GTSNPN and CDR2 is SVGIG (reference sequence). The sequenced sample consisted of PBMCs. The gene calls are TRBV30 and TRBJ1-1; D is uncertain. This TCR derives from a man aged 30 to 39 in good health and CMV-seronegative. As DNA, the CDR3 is TGTGCCTGGAGTCGACAGAACACTGAAGCTTTCTTT. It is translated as CAWSRQNTEAFF.